These T cell receptor beta chains were read from a single sample in a study of T cell clonotyping in hematopoietic cell transplantation. Sequencing used immunoSEQ multiplex PCR; TCRdb keeps in-frame clones, though not all of them. This table holds tens of thousands of clones, more than 70% found once. Sequenced material: peripheral blood mononuclear cells, taken before stem cell transplant. These receptors were obtained from a man aged 50 or older with myelodysplastic syndrome. Some clones in this sample may be carry-over from other donors' samples. The CDR3 runs from the conserved cysteine through the conserved F or W. A D gene is named only where the DNA matches it firmly. Not all rows give a size; the values are once, few, many and, for expanded clones, a class.

D gene | J gene | V gene | clone size | CDR3 DNA | CDR3 protein
TRBD1 | TRBJ1-2 | TRBV20-1 | - | TGCAGTGTAAGGGGGCGTACCTTC | CSVRGRTF
- | TRBJ1-5 | TRBV30 | - | TGTGCCTGGGACCAGGGTTTAGGTCAGCCCCAGCATTTT | CAWDQGLGQPQHF
TRBD1 | TRBJ1-2 | TRBV29-1 | - | TGCAGCGTAAACAGGGGGCACGGCTACACCTTC | CSVNRGHGYTF
- | TRBJ1-1 | TRBV30 | - | TGTGCCTGCCGAGGTTTGACTACTGAAGCTTTCTTT | CACRGLTTEAFF
- | TRBJ1-2 | TRBV5-6 | - | TGTGCCAGCAGCTTTGGGCAGGCTTATGGCTACACCTTC | CASSFGQAYGYTF
- | TRBJ2-3 | TRBV7-3 | few | TGTGCCAGCAGATCAATCGGGGTACCGACAGATACGCAGTATTTT | CASRSIGVPTDTQYF
- | TRBJ2-6 | TRBV6-1 | - | TGTGCCAGCACCAGAAGTAGCTCTGGGGCCAACGTCCTGACTTTC | CASTRSSSGANVLTF
- | TRBJ2-1 | TRBV5-4 | - | TGTGCCAGCAGCTCCTACGTAGAAGGGCATGAGCAGTTCTTC | CASSSYVEGHEQFF
- | TRBJ1-1 | TRBV4-3 | - | TGCGCCAGCAGCCAAACCCGAGTTAACCCTCCTGAAGCTTTCTTT | CASSQTRVNPPEAFF
- | TRBJ2-1 | TRBV7-2 | - | TGTGCCAGCACCAATTACCCTAGCAATGAGCAGTTCTTC | CASTNYPSNEQFF
TRBD1 | TRBJ2-7 | TRBV30 | - | TGTGCCTGGGTAGGACAGGGGTTCGAGCAGTACTTC | CAWVGQGFEQYF
TRBD1 | TRBJ1-2 | TRBV30 | - | TGTGCCTGGGATCGACAGGGGTATGGCTACACCTTC | CAWDRQGYGYTF
TRBD1 | TRBJ1-1 | TRBV29-1 | once | TGCAGCGTTGAAGATCATCAGGGGGAGGTCACTGAAGCTTTCTTT | CSVEDHQGEVTEAFF
- | TRBJ2-5 | TRBV7-9 | few | TGTGCCAGCAGCCACCCGTGGGGGGAAGAGACCCAGTACTTC | CASSHPWGEETQYF
TRBD2 | TRBJ2-5 | TRBV29-1 | once | TGCAGTGGGGGGGAAGAGACCCAGTACTTC | CSGGEETQYF
TRBD1 | TRBJ1-2 | TRBV6-5 | - | TGTGCCAGCAGCAAACAGGGGGCGGGTATCTATGGCTACACCTTC | CASSKQGAGIYGYTF
- | TRBJ1-5 | TRBV28 | - | TGTGCCAGCAGTTTGGGGTTTCGGCAGCCCCAGCATTTT | CASSLGFRQPQHF
- | TRBJ1-1 | TRBV9 | - | TGTGCCAGCAGCGTGCTGCCGGAAAACACTGAAGCTTTCTTT | CASSVLPENTEAFF
- | TRBJ1-5 | TRBV7-6 | - | TGTGCCAGCAGCCCCCAGGCGGATCAGCCCCAGCATTTT | CASSPQADQPQHF
- | TRBJ2-7 | TRBV28 | few | TGTGCCAGCACCGACGGGGGCGAGCAGTACTTC | CASTDGGEQYF
- | TRBJ2-7 | TRBV20-1 | few | TGCAGTGCTAGGGGATACGAGCAGTACTTC | CSARGYEQYF
TRBD1 | TRBJ2-3 | TRBV6-6 | - | TGTGCCAGCAGTAACAGGGGAACAGATACGCAGTATTTT | CASSNRGTDTQYF
- | TRBJ1-1 | TRBV30 | - | TGTGCCGGATCTACAGGATACACTGAAGCTTTCTTT | CAGSTGYTEAFF
- | TRBJ2-3 | TRBV29-1 | - | TGCAGCGTTGTTTTATTTGGGGTTACGCAGTATTTT | CSVVLFGVTQYF